This TCR beta chain was profiled in a study of human versus mouse CDR3 diversity and MHC coevolution. Study background: Reported immunoSEQ sensitivity was one in 200,000 T cells, with reduced amplification bias.

Sorting isolated naive CD4 T cells lacking CD45RO and expressing CD62L. Libraries were prepared by immunoSEQ multiplex PCR; TCRdb keeps only in-frame clonotypes and omits some of them. The sample includes about 73,000 clones, 85% to 95% of them seen just once. Of note for this clone: Its antigen is as yet unknown.

Notes on the study in general: Human T cells underwent selection on 6 or 7 different MHC II alleles.

Germline CDR1 MNHEY, CDR2 SMNVEV (reference sequence). Losses at the gene ends were 5 bases for V and 9 bases for J; bases not matched to a gene: 7. The CDR3 spans 15 residues. V gene TRBV27 combines with J gene TRBJ2-1; 13 bases line up with TRBD2. The clonotype originates from a person between 25 and 75 years old in good health. The material sequenced was naive CD4+ T cells from blood. Subset described: CD45RO-negative CD62L-positive naive CD4 T cells. The CDR3 coding sequence is TGTGCCAGCAGTACACTAGCGGGAGGGCCGGGTGAGCAGTTCTTC. Amino acid sequence: CASSTLAGGPGEQFF.